These 32 T cell receptor beta chains share one sample of origin, sequenced in a study of cytotoxic CD8 clonotypes in ibrutinib-treated CLL (dated by TCRdb to about 2021). Libraries were constructed by the immunoSEQ multiplex PCR assay. The clones in this table, taken by TCRdb from immuneACCESS, are in-frame only. Not every clone is retained; where verified, under half of the shortfall comes from an unresolved V gene, and the cause of the rest is unknown. In all, the sample holds tens of thousands of clones, and approximately 52% of those were seen once. Over 20% of the sample is in the top ten clones. The intended sense of this specimen's time point label: approximately 25 months on ibrutinib. This sample comprised PBMCs, obtained after 24 months of ibrutinib treatment. These receptors were taken from a human donor with chronic lymphocytic leukemia.

The V call is TRBV11-2, the J call TRBJ1-2, with D tentatively TRBD1 (6 bases). Germline CDR1 is SGHAT and CDR2 is FQNNGV. The CDR3 has 15 residues. The germline V and J ends were trimmed by 5 bases and 4 bases, with 17 bases remaining between them. Here the CDR3 DNA reads TGTGCCAGCAGCCCGATGACAGGAACGGGCTATGGCTACACCTTC. Amino acids: CASSPMTGTGYGYTF. Variable domain in full (rest from reference TRBV11-2 and TRBJ1-2): EAGVAQSPRYKIIEKRQSVAFWCNPISGHATLYWYQQILGQGPKLLIQFQNNGVVDDSQLPKDRFSAERLKGVDSTLKIQPAKLEDSAVYLCASSPMTGTGYGYTFGSGTRLTVV.

The chain employs TRBV10-1 and TRBJ2-2; D gene unclear. Germline V CDR1 and CDR2: WNHNN, SYGVQD (reference sequence). CDR3 length: 12 amino acids. The V end lost 3 bases, the J end lost 6 bases, and 5 bases lay between the germline ends. CDR3: CASSEGPGELFF. The CDR3 DNA follows: TGCGCCAGCAGTGAAGGGCCCGGGGAGCTGTTTTTT.

This clone has at least ten counts. This rearrangement joins TRBV4-1 to TRBJ1-4; D remains ambiguous. The V gene's germline CDR1 is MGHRA and CDR2 YSYEKL. CDR3 length equals 16 residues. Deletions cut 3 bases from V and 7 bases from J, with 18 bases between. In DNA form, the CDR3 reads TGCGCCAGCAGCCAGAGCGTCGGGAGAAAGGGTGAAAAACTGTTTTTT. Residues: CASSQSVGRKGEKLFF.

The rearrangement uses TRBV11-2 and TRBJ2-3; 10 bases line up with TRBD2. Germline V CDR1 and CDR2: SGHAT, FQNNGV. Trimming removed 4 bases from V and 4 bases from J; junction bases left unmatched: 5. The CDR3 length is 15 residues. The DNA for the CDR3 is TGTGCCAGCAGCTATCTAGCGGGAGCCGCAGATACGCAGTATTTT. It yields the protein CASSYLAGAADTQYF.

The chain employs TRBV6-6 and TRBJ1-1; TRBD1 agrees at 7 bases. V lost 2 bases to trimming and J lost 2 bases; unmatched junction nucleotides: 8. The CDR3 is made up of 16 amino acids. Germline assignment: CDR1 MNHNY and CDR2 SVGAGI (reference sequence). The CDR3 sequence: CASSYTTGRGNTEAFF. CDR3 DNA sequence: TGTGCCAGCAGTTACACGACAGGGAGAGGAAACACTGAAGCTTTCTTT.

The chain carries TRBV7-7 and TRBJ2-2; D gene unclear. Germline assignment: CDR1 SSHAT and CDR2 FNYEAQ (reference sequence). CDR3 length: 16 residues. Trimming removed 5 bases from V and 0 bases from J, with 13 bases in between. Written as DNA, the CDR3 is TGTGCCAGCAGCCCCGGCCGAGGACCGAACACCGGGGAGCTGTTTTTT. As protein: CASSPGRGPNTGELFF.

The V call is TRBV19, the J call TRBJ2-7, with 13 bases aligning to TRBD2. The V gene's germline CDR1 is LNHDA and CDR2 SQIVND (reference sequence). Trimming took 7 bases from V and 3 from J; bases not matched to a gene: 18. This CDR3 contains 19 residues. As DNA, the CDR3 is TGTGCCAGTACACCCACGAGACTAGCGGGAGGATCGGGCAACTACGAGCAGTACTTC. Its translation: CASTPTRLAGGSGNYEQYF.

V is TRBV27 and J is TRBJ1-2, with TRBD1 matching over 9 bases. The trim removed 6 bases at V and 12 bases at J, leaving 11 bases unmatched. Germline V gives CDR1 MNHEY, CDR2 SMNVEV (reference sequence). This CDR3 is 13 amino acids long. The CDR3 loop is CASSRDRDIGNTF. The CDR3 DNA reads TGTGCCAGCAGCCGGGACAGGGACATTGGAAACACCTTC.

The sample holds one count of this clone. The chain employs TRBV2 and TRBJ2-5; D gene unclear. CDR1 SNHLY and CDR2 FYNNEI come from the germline V gene. The V gene lost 5 bases and the J gene lost 2 bases, with 0 bases spanning the gap. This CDR3 comprises 10 residues. Here the CDR3 reads CASSQETQYF. Here the CDR3 DNA reads TGTGCCAGCAGTCAAGAGACCCAGTACTTC.

V usage is TRBV25-1 and J usage is TRBJ1-1; TRBD1 is a possible D gene (5 bases). This CDR3 is 14 amino acids long. V was pared by 4 bases and J by 3 bases, with 12 bases between. Germline V CDR1 and CDR2: MGHDK, SYGVNS. The CDR3 nucleotides are TGTGCCAGCAGTGGCCCGACGGGGGACACTGAAGCTTTCTTT. Residues: CASSGPTGDTEAFF.

In DNA form, the CDR3 reads TGTGCCAGCAGTTTTGAGGGCAAAGACGACGTACTGCGTGGCTACACCTTC. Translated: CASSFEGKDDVLRGYTF. The chain links TRBV28 to TRBJ1-2, with D unclear. CDR1 is MDHEN and CDR2 is SYDVKM in the germline V gene. The CDR3 extends over 17 amino acids. V lost 3 bases, J lost 7 bases, and 24 bases lay in between.

A few counts support this clone. This rearrangement joins TRBV10-3 to TRBJ1-2; no reliable D call. Germline CDR1 reads ENHRY; CDR2 reads SYGVKD. The CDR3 covers 12 residues. Trimming removed 6 bases at V and 8 bases at J, with 13 bases between. CDR3: CAIRAALVGYTF. In DNA, the CDR3 is TGTGCCATCAGGGCAGCTTTGGTCGGCTACACCTTC.

This clone was observed at least ten times. The chain has TRBV15 and TRBJ1-2; 11 bases align to TRBD1. The CDR3 contains 15 residues. CDR1 is LNHNV and CDR2 is YYDKDF in the germline V gene (reference sequence). V lost 0 bases, J lost 7 bases, and 4 bases stayed unmatched. The CDR3 loop is CATSRDPGTGGGYTF. In nucleotides, the CDR3 is TGTGCCACCAGCAGAGATCCCGGGACAGGGGGTGGCTACACCTTC. Variable domain in full (rest from reference TRBV15 and TRBJ1-2): DAMVIQNPRYQVTQFGKPVTLSCSQTLNHNVMYWYQQKSSQAPKLLFHYYDKDFNNEADTPDNFQSRRPNTSFCFLDIRSPGLGDTAMYLCATSRDPGTGGGYTFGSGTRLTVV.

The V gene is TRBV4-1, the J gene TRBJ1-4, with 7 bases matching TRBD1. With 5 bases clipped from V and 8 bases from J, the junction kept 8 bases outside the gene matches. CDR3 length: 14 residues. Germline loops: CDR1 MGHRA, CDR2 YSYEKL. CDR3 residues: CASSDPGTAEKLFF. DNA of the CDR3: TGCGCCAGCAGCGACCCCGGGACAGCAGAAAAACTGTTTTTT.

In its sample, this clone was seen a few times. The rearrangement links TRBV28 to TRBJ1-6; the D is unclear. Trimming cost V 6 bases and J 9 bases, with 15 bases left between them. Germline lookup yields CDR1 MDHEN and CDR2 SYDVKM. CDR3 length: 14 residues. CDR3 nucleotide sequence: TGTGCCAGCAGAATCCCTAGGGATACTTCACCCCTCCACTTT. This translates into CASRIPRDTSPLHF.

The rearrangement uses TRBV2 and TRBJ1-3; D ambiguous. Per germline, CDR1 SNHLY and CDR2 FYNNEI. The V end lost 3 bases, the J end lost 0 bases, and 12 bases lay between the germline ends. This CDR3 spans 16 amino acids. CDR3 DNA: TGTGCCAGCAGTGAGTCAGGTGACTTCTCTGGAAACACCATATATTTT. It translates to CASSESGDFSGNTIYF.

This clone was observed a handful of times. J is TRBJ2-1 and V is TRBV10-3; TRBD2 aligns across 13 bases. The CDR3 contains 14 residues. Germline loops: CDR1 ENHRY, CDR2 SYGVKD. V lost 6 bases to trimming and J lost 10 bases; unmatched junction nucleotides: 6. DNA for the CDR3: TGTGCCATCAGAGCAGGACTAGCGGGAGAGGAGCAGTTCTTC. Its translation: CAIRAGLAGEEQFF.

This sequence joins TRBV7-8 and TRBJ2-5; 12 nucleotides agree with TRBD2. CDR1 and CDR2 from the germline V gene are SGHVS and FQNEAQ. There are 17 residues in the CDR3. The junction had 10 bases not matched to a gene; V was cut back by 6 bases and J by 2 bases. This CDR3 reads CASRPLSLAGGQETQYF. CDR3 sequence (DNA): TGTGCCAGCAGACCCCTCTCCCTAGCGGGGGGGCAAGAGACCCAGTACTTC. The entire variable domain, with the rest obtained from reference TRBV7-8 and TRBJ2-5, is as follows: GAGVSQSPRYKVAKRGQDVALRCDPISGHVSLFWYQQALGQGPEFLTYFQNEAQLDKSGLPSDRFFAERPEGSVSTLKIQRTQQEDSAVYLCASRPLSLAGGQETQYFGPGTRLLVL.

This clone was seen a single time. The CDR3 DNA reads TGTGCCAGCAGCGTAGCTAGGGTCCGAGACAATGAGCAGTTCTTC. This codes for CASSVARVRDNEQFF. The V gene is TRBV9, the J gene TRBJ2-1; D remains unclear. The CDR3 contains 15 residues. Germline V gene lookup returns CDR1 SGDLS and CDR2 YYNGEE. The V end was cut by 0 bases, the J end by 5 bases, with 12 bases between.

This clone was seen just once. The V and J genes are TRBV4-1 and TRBJ2-7; D is ambiguous. Trimming removed 5 bases at V and 3 bases at J, with 26 bases between. The CDR3 spans 18 residues. Germline V lookup: CDR1 MGHRA, CDR2 YSYEKL. CDR3 protein: CASSALPTLQGFGYEQYF. The CDR3 DNA follows: TGCGCCAGCAGCGCACTACCGACCTTGCAAGGCTTTGGCTACGAGCAGTACTTC.

There are a few counts of this clone. The genes are TRBV5-1 and TRBJ1-1, with a tentative D call TRBD1 (6 bases). The CDR3 contains 14 residues. Germline CDR1 reads SGHRS; CDR2 reads YFSETQ. V was clipped by 5 bases and J by 1 base, with 12 bases between them. As DNA, the CDR3 is TGCGCCAGCAGACTGGGGACACCGAACACTGAAGCTTTCTTT. As protein: CASRLGTPNTEAFF.

The chain uses TRBV28 and TRBJ1-2; D is unclear. V lost 6 bases to trimming and J lost 4 bases, with 15 bases between them. The CDR3 runs to 14 residues. CDR1 is MDHEN and CDR2 is SYDVKM in the germline V gene. Written as DNA, the CDR3 is TGTGCCAGCAGCCGACCCAGCTATCGCTATGGCTACACCTTC. Amino acids: CASSRPSYRYGYTF.

The CDR3 DNA follows: TGTGCCAGTAGTTTCGGGGCCAGCAATCAGCCCCAGCATTTT. This gives the protein CASSFGASNQPQHF. The chain couples TRBV19 to TRBJ1-5; TRBD1 might be the D (5 bases). V was clipped by 5 bases and J by 1 base, with 9 bases between them. CDR1 is LNHDA, CDR2 SQIVND, per germline (reference sequence). The CDR3 has 14 amino acids.

The rearrangement joins TRBV7-9 to TRBJ2-2, with 12 nucleotides matching TRBD2. This CDR3 comprises 17 residues. The V segment lost 5 bases and the J segment 3 bases; nucleotides outside the gene matches: 7. CDR1 SEHNR and CDR2 FQNEAQ come from the germline V gene (reference sequence). The CDR3 DNA reads TGTGCCAGCAGCCAAGTGGGGACTAGCGGGTACACCGGGGAGCTGTTTTTT. Translation gives CASSQVGTSGYTGELFF.

The chain combines TRBV7-2 with TRBJ1-2; D not certain. The CDR3 covers 13 residues. V was cut by 3 bases and J by 8 bases, with 13 bases left in between. From germline, CDR1 is SGHTA and CDR2 FQGNSA. CDR3 in amino acids: CASSLARSIGYTF. CDR3 in DNA: TGTGCCAGCAGCTTGGCCAGATCTATAGGCTACACCTTC.

Ten or more counts support this clone. This chain connects TRBV15 to TRBJ1-5; TRBD1 matches at 8 bases. Germline trimming cut 1 base from V and 0 bases from J; bases unmatched to any gene: 5. The CDR3 consists of 17 residues. Germline loops: CDR1 LNHNV, CDR2 YYDKDF (reference sequence). The CDR3 sequence is CATSRGAGGPSNQPQHF. CDR3 coding DNA: TGTGCCACCAGCAGAGGGGCAGGGGGCCCTAGCAATCAGCCCCAGCATTTT.

The chain recombines TRBV29-1 with TRBJ2-6; D possibly corresponds to TRBD2 (6 bases). CDR3 size: 17 residues. The V gene lost 3 bases and the J gene lost 1 base, with 16 bases spanning the gap. Per germline, CDR1 SQVTM and CDR2 ANQGSEA. The CDR3 DNA follows: TGCAGCGTTGAGTGGAGGGATCCCCTGTCTGGGGCCAACGTCCTGACTTTC. Protein product: CSVEWRDPLSGANVLTF.

The gene calls are TRBV9 and TRBJ2-3; the match to TRBD2 covers 7 bases. The CDR3 sequence is 14 residues long. V lost 6 bases and J lost 3; bases outside the gene matches: 7. Germline CDR1 reads SGDLS; CDR2 reads YYNGEE. In DNA, the CDR3 is TGTGCCAGCAAAGGCGGGGAGGGAACAGATACGCAGTATTTT. Amino acids: CASKGGEGTDTQYF.

The V gene is TRBV4-1, the J gene TRBJ2-1; D unresolved. This CDR3 contains 15 residues. Trimming left V 1 base short and J 0 bases short, with 7 bases between. The germline CDR1 and CDR2 sequences are MGHRA and YSYEKL. Here the CDR3 reads CASSQVPASYNEQFF. In nucleotides, the CDR3 is TGCGCCAGCAGCCAAGTACCCGCCTCCTACAATGAGCAGTTCTTC.

The V gene is TRBV30, the J gene TRBJ1-5; perhaps TRBD1 as D (6 bases). Germline lookup yields CDR1 GTSNPN and CDR2 SVGIG (reference sequence). CDR3 length: 14 residues. Trimming shortened V by 0 bases and J by 7 bases, and 13 bases separated the two germline ends. In DNA, the CDR3 is TGTGCCTGGAGTGTCCTCAGGGGTGGGCAGCCCCAGCATTTT. Its protein product is CAWSVLRGGQPQHF.

V is TRBV7-9 and J is TRBJ2-2, with D possibly TRBD1 on 6 matching bases. The CDR3 contains 14 residues. V lost 11 bases, J lost 0 bases, and 13 bases lay in between. CDR1 and CDR2 from the germline V gene are SEHNR and FQNEAQ (reference sequence). Here the CDR3 reads CAARKGANTGELFF. CDR3 DNA: TGTGCCGCCCGGAAGGGGGCGAACACCGGGGAGCTGTTTTTT. Full variable domain (rest looked up from reference TRBV7-9 and TRBJ2-2): DTGVSQNPRHKITKRGQNVTFRCDPISEHNRLYWYRQTLGQGPEFLTYFQNEAQLEKSRLLSDRFSAERPKGSFSTLEIQRTEQGDSAMYLCAARKGANTGELFFGEGSRLTVL.

V and J are TRBV7-9 and TRBJ1-1, with D hard to call. V dropped 2 bases and J dropped 1 base, with 11 bases sitting between them. The CDR3 sequence is 15 residues long. The germline CDR1 and CDR2 sequences are SEHNR and FQNEAQ (reference sequence). The CDR3 protein is CASSLRAAGNTEAFF. CDR3 bases: TGTGCCAGCAGCTTACGGGCGGCAGGGAACACTGAAGCTTTCTTT.